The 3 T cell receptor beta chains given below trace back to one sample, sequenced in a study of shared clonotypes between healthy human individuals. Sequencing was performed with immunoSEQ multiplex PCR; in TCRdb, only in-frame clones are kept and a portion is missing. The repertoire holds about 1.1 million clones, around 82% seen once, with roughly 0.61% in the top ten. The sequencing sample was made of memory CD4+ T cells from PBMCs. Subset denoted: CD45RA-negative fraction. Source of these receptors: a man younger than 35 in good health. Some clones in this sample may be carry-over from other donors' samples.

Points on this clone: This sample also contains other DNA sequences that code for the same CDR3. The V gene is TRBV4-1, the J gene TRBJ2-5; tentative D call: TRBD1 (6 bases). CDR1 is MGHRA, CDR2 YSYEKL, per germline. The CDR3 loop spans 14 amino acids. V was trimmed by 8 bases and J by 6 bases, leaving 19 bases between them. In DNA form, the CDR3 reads TGCGCCAGCTCTACCGTAGGGGGATTAAAGACCCAGTACTTC. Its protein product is CASSTVGGLKTQYF.

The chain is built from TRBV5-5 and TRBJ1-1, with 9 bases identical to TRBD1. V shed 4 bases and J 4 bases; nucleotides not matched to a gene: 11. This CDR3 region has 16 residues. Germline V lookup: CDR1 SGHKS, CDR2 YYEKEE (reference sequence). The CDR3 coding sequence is TGTGCCAGCAGCCTTGGCCCCAAGACAGGGGGCACTGAAGCTTTCTTT. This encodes CASSLGPKTGGTEAFF.

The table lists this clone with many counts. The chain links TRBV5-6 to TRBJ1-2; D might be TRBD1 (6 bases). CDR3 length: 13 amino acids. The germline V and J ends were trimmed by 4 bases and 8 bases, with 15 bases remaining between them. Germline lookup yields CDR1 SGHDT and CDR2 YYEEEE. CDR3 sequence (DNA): TGTGCCAGCAGCCGACAGGTTCGAGGGGGCTACACCTTC. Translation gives CASSRQVRGGYTF.